Listed below are T cell receptor beta chains from one sample, sequenced in a study of identical twins. TCRdb reprocessed the 5' RACE reads with MiXCR, giving one entry per CDR3 protein. The sample carries 350,000 to 400,000 distinct CDR3 sequences, about 10% recorded once. Sample: naive T cells sorted from blood. The receptor source for this set is a woman between 50 and 59 years old in good health. The CDR3 runs from the conserved cysteine through the conserved F or W. The D gene is left open where the match is weak. Some rows mark clone size as missing; the rest say once, few, many or name a class of expanded clone.

TRBD1	TRBJ2-3	many	15	TRBV28	TGTGCCAGCAGGGGCTCCAGGGGGCGAACAGATACGCAGTATTTT	CASRGSRGRTDTQYF
NA	TRBJ1-3	NA	13	TRBV29-1	TGCAGCGGGGCGACAGGATCTGGAAACACCATATATTTT	CSGATGSGNTIYF
NA	TRBJ1-1	few	12	TRBV7-9	TGTGCCAGCAGCCAATTGTCCACTGAAGCTTTCTTT	CASSQLSTEAFF
TRBD2	TRBJ2-3	NA	15	TRBV19	TGTGCCAGTTACGGACTAGCGACTGGCACAGATACGCAGTATTTT	CASYGLATGTDTQYF
NA	TRBJ2-5	NA	14	TRBV24-1	TGTGCCACCAGTGATGCGGGGATTCGAAAGACCCAGTACTTC	CATSDAGIRKTQYF
NA	TRBJ2-1	many	11	TRBV29-1	TGCAGCGTTGAGATGGTCAATGAGCAGTTCTTC	CSVEMVNEQFF
TRBD2	TRBJ2-1	few	16	TRBV4-1	TGCGCCAGCAGCCAACCCAAGGCTAGCGGGAGGAATGAGCAGTTCTTC	CASSQPKASGRNEQFF
TRBD1	TRBJ1-5	NA	13	TRBV9	TGTGCCAGCGGTACAGGGGGTGGTCAGCCCCAGCATTTT	CASGTGGGQPQHF
TRBD1	TRBJ2-5	many	14	TRBV5-1	TGCGCCAGCAGCTTGGAATGGACAGGGGGAACCCAGTACTTC	CASSLEWTGGTQYF
TRBD2	TRBJ2-3	NA	13	TRBV4-1	TGCGCCAGCAGCCAAGACGGAACGGGAGGGCAGTATTTT	CASSQDGTGGQYF
NA	TRBJ2-3	NA	14	TRBV20-1	TGCAGTGCTAGGGCCAGGGGTTCTGCGGATACGCAGTATTTT	CSARARGSADTQYF
NA	TRBJ2-5	NA	14	TRBV5-1	TGCGCCAGCAGCTTGGCGGCGTCTCAAGAGACCCAGTACTTC	CASSLAASQETQYF
TRBD1	TRBJ2-7	few	12	TRBV30	TGTGCCTGGGGGACAGGGACCTACGAGCAGTACTTC	CAWGTGTYEQYF
TRBD2	TRBJ2-1	NA	18	TRBV5-6	TGTGCCAGCAGCTTTTCCACCGGGACTACCCTCTCCTACAATGAGCAGTTCTTC	CASSFSTGTTLSYNEQFF